The entry below gives a single T cell receptor beta chain sequence along with its context. Its antigen is currently not known. Per-base quality was not reported, and no clone a single base away is much larger than it. These data are taken from a study of shared clonotypes between healthy human individuals (dated by TCRdb to 2020 to 2022). Regarding the study in general: The cohort comprised a couple of women and a few men aged 18 to 49 years. Per donor, three plates each were used for CD4 naive and CD4 memory, two for CD8 naive, and one for CD8 memory. To estimate repertoire size and how much clonotype sharing occurs between individuals, the study deeply sequenced the blood TCR repertoires of about five healthy adults. Libraries were prepared and TCR repertoires were sequenced by different laboratories using diverse techniques, in order to increase sequencing depth and limit assay-specific biases. Per donor, leukapheresis produced somewhere between about 0.8 and 9.5 billion PBMCs.

Findings and caveats that apply to the study as a whole: The small number of donors limited the genetic and exposure-history diversity represented. Sampling was restricted to blood, and TCR repertoires in tissues likely differ from the TCR repertoires found in blood. Estimated clonotype richness was generally larger for naive than for memory subsets. Incomplete sequencing was indicated by rarefaction of sorted-subset datasets, despite the large sequencing depth. Compared with non-shared clonotypes, clonotypes shared by all four sorted-subset donors had higher generation probabilities. Based on pairwise subsampling, the degree of clonotype sharing among donors was expected to be affected by sequencing depth. Sharing across a handful of donors was observed for approximately 4.6% of naive CD4, over 3% of naive CD8, over 2% of memory CD4, and roughly 0.4% of memory CD8 clonotypes.

TCR CDR3 regions were amplified from genomic DNA by multiplex PCR using the deep immunoSEQ assay. Genomic DNA extracted from each cell subset was distributed evenly over all wells of several immunoSEQ 96-well plates, and each plate served as one replicate. For sorted subsets, approximately 190 ng genomic DNA, equal to tens of thousands of T cell genomes, was loaded into each replicate PCR. Purified libraries were quantified with a Qubit 3.0 fluorometer, sized on a Bioanalyzer 2100, and re-quantified with the KAPA Library Quantification kit. Each immunoSEQ 96-well plate was sequenced on its own single-read 150-cycle Illumina NextSeq 550 flow cell. Under the source paper's analysis protocol: Because the immunoSEQ output held only junctional sequences and lacked quality scores, the filtering could not match the filtering applied to full-length reads. To assign V/J genes and CDR3, sequences were annotated using PyIR, a Python wrapper for IgBLAST v1.9, with IMGT germline references. Reads were removed for weak V/J assignments (E-value above 1e-6), missing CDR3, stop codons, out-of-frame junctions, or ambiguous translated residues. V3J clonotypes were defined as sequences sharing an identical inferred V gene, J gene, and CDR3 amino acid sequence. Percentage overlap between repertoires was calculated by dividing the number of shared unique clonotypes by the size of the smaller repertoire. RTK rarefaction, the Chao1 estimator, and Recon v2.1 estimates of unobserved clonotypes were used to assess repertoire richness. For all TCRbeta clonotypes obtained by the gDNA method from several donors, generation probabilities were computed with OLGA. As stored in TCRdb, this immuneACCESS dataset retains in-frame rearrangements with V and J assigned. A fraction of the clones does not appear; measured against another copy, unresolved V genes explain less than half of the discrepancy, and the remainder lacks a known reason. The V and J calls and clone size were taken over from that table, and D and trimming were inferred from the DNA. The sample table lists some 2,400,000 clones, approximately 96% of them with a count of one. 0.1% to 0.15% of the sample comes from the top ten.

V loses 4 bases, J loses 9 bases, and the germline ends lie 19 bases apart. Taken from the germline V gene, the CDR1 and CDR2 loops are MDHEN and SYDVKM. The CDR3 goes from the cysteine to the phenylalanine over 15 residues. Just the 45-base CDR3 DNA is kept, in frame starting at base 1. The donors were healthy, HIV-negative adults with no recently reported acute infections or vaccinations. Only Caucasian adults living in Nashville, Tennessee, USA were represented among the donors. CD4+ T cells were enriched by magnetic negative selection, after which naive cells were positively selected on CD45RA and the negative fraction was taken as the memory subset. Blood was obtained by leukapheresis, after which PBMCs were separated by Ficoll-Histopaque density gradient centrifugation and cryopreserved in liquid nitrogen vapor phase. Analytical flow cytometry was used to check the purity and quantity of each magnetically sorted T cell population. Genomic DNA was isolated from each sorted fraction and quantified by UV absorbance on a Nanodrop 2000c.

Sequenced material: naive CD4+ T cells sorted from blood. The cell subset or site label on this specimen signifies: CD45RA+ positively selected. This receptor was obtained from a man between 18 and 35 years old in good health. Rearrangement joined TRBV28 to TRBJ2-1; 6 matching bases give a weak D call of TRBD2. The CDR3 reads CASSSRGPGVSEQFF. In nucleotide form, the sequence is TGTGCCAGCAGTTCCCGAGGTCCGGGGGTCAGTGAGCAGTTCTTC.